This T cell receptor (beta chain) was observed in a study of CD8 T cells in Susac syndrome. Germline CDR1 is SNHLY and CDR2 is FYNNEI. This CDR3 comprises 14 residues. Between the trimmed V and J ends, which lost 1 base and 8 bases, there was a span of 12 bases. This clonotype was detected only once. Sequencing targeted TCR beta in T cells from blood (CD8+ and CD4+). Roughly 0.45 to 1 ug RNA was reverse transcribed with random hexamers. Amplification of TCR beta CDR3 was carried out by immunoSEQ multiplex PCR, which covered 54 Vbeta and 13 Jbeta segments. MiXCR, applied by TCRdb to the immunoSEQ multiplex PCR reads, yields one record per CDR3 protein. The table records over 150,000 distinct CDR3 sequences, 85% to 95% of them present only once.

The sample was CD4+ T cells from PBMCs. The TCR originated in a human donor with Susac syndrome. The genes are TRBV2 and TRBJ2-1, with D perhaps matching TRBD1 (6 bases). The CDR3 bases are TGTGCCAGCAGTGAAGTGGGACAATCGGATGAGCAGTTCTTC. This sequence encodes CASSEVGQSDEQFF.